This TCR beta chain was recovered during a study of control samples from healthy donors and cancer patients. TCRdb keeps only in-frame clones here, not all; method: immunoSEQ multiplex PCR. There are more than 75,000 clones in the sample; less than 85% occur only once, and around 35% lies in the top ten. The sample comprised PBMCs. This receptor was identified in a man between 65 and 85 years old with lung cancer.

CDR3 loop: CASSYFMGASGELFF. For the CDR3, the DNA is TGTGCCAGCAGTTACTTCATGGGGGCGTCGGGGGAGCTGTTTTTT. This sequence joins TRBV6-6 and TRBJ2-2; D is perhaps TRBD1 (6 bases). From germline, CDR1 is MNHNY and CDR2 SVGAGI (reference sequence). CDR3 length: 15 residues. V was pared by 1 base and J by 8 bases, with 14 bases between.